This T cell receptor (beta chain) was obtained from a study of blood T cell repertoires in COVID-19. Looking at the study overall: Nucleic acid was either cDNA or gDNA, and it came from T cells, B-cell-depleted T cells, or PBMCs.

This CDR3 spans 17 amino acids. V gave up 5 bases and J gave up 3 bases; unmatched junction bases: 10. CDR1 and CDR2 from the germline V gene are SEHNR and FQNEAQ (reference sequence). Study members were between about 18 and 89 years old and lived in about two dozen US regions. Original analysis: Amplification from reference gene primers served as the basis for estimated nucleated cell counts. Profiling relied on immunoSEQ multiplex PCR, and the TCRdb table lists in-frame clones only, not all of them. The V and J calls and clone size were taken over from that table, and D and trimming were inferred from the DNA. The profile shows roughly 360,000 clones, around 87% of them singletons.

The sample taken for sequencing was PBMCs or T cells enriched from blood (not recorded which). The chain combines TRBV7-9 with TRBJ1-3, with TRBD1 matching over 10 bases. This TCR was recovered from a woman in her twenties or thirties with acute COVID-19. The CDR3 reads CASSHGQGDLSGNTIYF. The CDR3 DNA reads as TGTGCCAGCAGCCATGGACAGGGGGACTTGAGTGGAAACACCATATATTTT.